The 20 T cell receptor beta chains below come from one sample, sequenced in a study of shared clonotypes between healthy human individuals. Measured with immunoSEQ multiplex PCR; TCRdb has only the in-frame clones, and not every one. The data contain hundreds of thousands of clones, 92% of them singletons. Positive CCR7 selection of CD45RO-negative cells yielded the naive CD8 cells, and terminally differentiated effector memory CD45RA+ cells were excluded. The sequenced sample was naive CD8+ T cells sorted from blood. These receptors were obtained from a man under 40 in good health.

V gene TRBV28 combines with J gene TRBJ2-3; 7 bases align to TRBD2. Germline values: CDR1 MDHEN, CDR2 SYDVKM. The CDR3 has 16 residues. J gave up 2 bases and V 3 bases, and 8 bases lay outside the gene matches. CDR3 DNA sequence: TGTGCCAGCAGTTTTCGGCGGGAGTATCTCACAGATACGCAGTATTTT. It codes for CASSFRREYLTDTQYF. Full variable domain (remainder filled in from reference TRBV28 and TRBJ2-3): DVKVTQSSRYLVKRTGEKVFLECVQDMDHENMFWYRQDPGLGLRLIYFSYDVKMKEKGDIPEGYSVSREKKERFSLILESASTNQTSMYLCASSFRREYLTDTQYFGPGTRLTVL.

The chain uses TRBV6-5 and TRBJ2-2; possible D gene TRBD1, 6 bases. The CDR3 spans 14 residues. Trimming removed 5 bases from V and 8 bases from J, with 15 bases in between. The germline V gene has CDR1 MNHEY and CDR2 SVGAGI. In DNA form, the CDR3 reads TGTGCCAGCAGTGTCGTGACAGGCCGAGGGGAGCTGTTTTTT. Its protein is CASSVVTGRGELFF.

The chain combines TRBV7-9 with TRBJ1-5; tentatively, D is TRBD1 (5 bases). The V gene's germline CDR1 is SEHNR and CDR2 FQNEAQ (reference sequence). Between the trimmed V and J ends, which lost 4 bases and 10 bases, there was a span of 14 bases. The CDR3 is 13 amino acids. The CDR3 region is CASSYTRDPPQHF. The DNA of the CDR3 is TGTGCCAGCAGCTACACCCGGGACCCCCCCCAGCATTTT. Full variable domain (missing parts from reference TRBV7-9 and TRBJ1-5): DTGVSQNPRHKITKRGQNVTFRCDPISEHNRLYWYRQTLGQGPEFLTYFQNEAQLEKSRLLSDRFSAERPKGSFSTLEIQRTEQGDSAMYLCASSYTRDPPQHFGDGTRLSIL.

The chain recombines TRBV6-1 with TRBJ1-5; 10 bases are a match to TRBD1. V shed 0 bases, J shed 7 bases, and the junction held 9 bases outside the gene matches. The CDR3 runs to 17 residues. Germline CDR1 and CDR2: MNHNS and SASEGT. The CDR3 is CASSEAGTGVKGQPQHF. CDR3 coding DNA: TGTGCCAGCAGTGAAGCAGGGACAGGGGTAAAGGGCCAGCCCCAGCATTTT.

CDR3 loop: CASSITSGRVYEQYF. The CDR3 nucleotides are TGTGCCAGCAGCATAACTAGCGGGAGAGTCTACGAGCAGTACTTC. The chain employs TRBV7-9 and TRBJ2-7; 11 bases fit TRBD2. This CDR3 spans 15 amino acids. CDR1 and CDR2 from the germline V gene are SEHNR and FQNEAQ (reference sequence). V was pared by 5 bases and J by 3 bases, with 6 bases of the junction left unmatched.

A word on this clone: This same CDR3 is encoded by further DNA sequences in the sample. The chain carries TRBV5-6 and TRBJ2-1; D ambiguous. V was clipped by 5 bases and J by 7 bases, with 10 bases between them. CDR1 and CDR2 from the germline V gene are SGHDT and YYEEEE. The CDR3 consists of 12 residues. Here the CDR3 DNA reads TGTGCCAGCAGTCTGGGTGTGAATGAGCAGTTCTTC. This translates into CASSLGVNEQFF.

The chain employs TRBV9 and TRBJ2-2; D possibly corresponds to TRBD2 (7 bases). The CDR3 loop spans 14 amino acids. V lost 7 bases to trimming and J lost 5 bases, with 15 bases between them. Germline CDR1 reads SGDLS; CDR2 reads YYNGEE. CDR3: CASRGAAITGELFF. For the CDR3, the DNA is TGTGCCAGCCGGGGGGCGGCAATTACCGGGGAGCTGTTTTTT.

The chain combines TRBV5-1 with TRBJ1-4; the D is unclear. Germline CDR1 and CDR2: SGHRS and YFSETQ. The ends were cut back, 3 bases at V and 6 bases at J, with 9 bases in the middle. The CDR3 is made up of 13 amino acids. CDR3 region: CASSSEGYEKLFF. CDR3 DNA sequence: TGCGCCAGCAGCTCAGAAGGGTATGAAAAACTGTTTTTT.

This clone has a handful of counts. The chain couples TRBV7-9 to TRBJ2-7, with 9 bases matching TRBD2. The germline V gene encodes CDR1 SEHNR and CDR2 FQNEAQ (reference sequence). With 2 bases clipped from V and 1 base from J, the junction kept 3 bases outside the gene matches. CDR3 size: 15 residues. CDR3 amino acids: CASSLTTSGSYEQYF. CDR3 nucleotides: TGTGCCAGCAGCTTAACGACTAGCGGATCCTACGAGCAGTACTTC.

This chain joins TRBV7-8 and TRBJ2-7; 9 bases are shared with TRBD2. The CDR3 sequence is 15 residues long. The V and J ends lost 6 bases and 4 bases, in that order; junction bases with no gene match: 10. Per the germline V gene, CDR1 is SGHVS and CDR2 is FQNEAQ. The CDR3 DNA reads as TGTGCCAGCAGGCTCAAAGCGGGAGGCCGATACGAGCAGTACTTC. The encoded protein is CASRLKAGGRYEQYF.

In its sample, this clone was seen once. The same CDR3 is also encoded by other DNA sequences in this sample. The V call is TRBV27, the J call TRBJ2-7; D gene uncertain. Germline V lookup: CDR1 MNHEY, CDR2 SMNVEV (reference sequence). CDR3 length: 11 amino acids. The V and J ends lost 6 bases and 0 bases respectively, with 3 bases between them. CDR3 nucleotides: TGTGCCAGCAGACTCTCCTACGAGCAGTACTTC. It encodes CASRLSYEQYF.

In DNA form, the CDR3 reads TGTGCCAGCAGTGAAGTTAGGACTAGCGGTTACGAGCAGTACTTC. It yields the protein CASSEVRTSGYEQYF. The chain is built from TRBV2 and TRBJ2-7; 10 bases map to TRBD2. Per the germline V gene, CDR1 is SNHLY and CDR2 is FYNNEI. The CDR3 loop spans 15 amino acids. With V trimmed by 1 base and J by 4 bases, 4 bases remained unmatched.

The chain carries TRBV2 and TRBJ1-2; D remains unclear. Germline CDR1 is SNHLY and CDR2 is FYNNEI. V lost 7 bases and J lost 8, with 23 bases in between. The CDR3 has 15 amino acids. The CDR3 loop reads CASIETSPLGGGYTF. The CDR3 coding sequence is TGTGCCAGCATAGAGACAAGCCCATTAGGAGGAGGCTACACCTTC.

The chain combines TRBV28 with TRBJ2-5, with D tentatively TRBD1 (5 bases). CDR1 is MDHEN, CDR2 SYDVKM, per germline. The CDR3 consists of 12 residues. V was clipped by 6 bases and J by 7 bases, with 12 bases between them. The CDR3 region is CASRSGSGTQYF. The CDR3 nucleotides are TGTGCCAGCAGGTCAGGGTCCGGGACCCAGTACTTC.

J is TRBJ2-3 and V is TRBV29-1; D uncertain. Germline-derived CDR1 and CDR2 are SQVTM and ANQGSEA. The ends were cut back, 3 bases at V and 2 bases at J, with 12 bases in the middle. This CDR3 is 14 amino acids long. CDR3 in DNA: TGCAGCGTTGAGGGTCCAACACCCACAGATACGCAGTATTTT. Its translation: CSVEGPTPTDTQYF.

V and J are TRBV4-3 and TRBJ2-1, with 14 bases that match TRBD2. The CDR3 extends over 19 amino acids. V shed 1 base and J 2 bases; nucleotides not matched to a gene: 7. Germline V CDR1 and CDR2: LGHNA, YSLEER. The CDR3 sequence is CASSQVPGTSGSTYNEQFF. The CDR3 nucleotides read TGCGCCAGCAGCCAAGTCCCCGGGACTAGCGGGAGCACCTACAATGAGCAGTTCTTC.

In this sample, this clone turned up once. The DNA of the CDR3 is TGTGCCAGCAGCCAAGATGCTACCTACGAGCAGTACTTC. As protein: CASSQDATYEQYF. The J gene is TRBJ2-7, the V gene TRBV4-2; no clear D gene. The V end was cut by 0 bases, the J end by 2 bases, with 5 bases between. CDR1 and CDR2 from the germline V gene are LGHNA and YNFKEQ. The CDR3 is 13 residues long.

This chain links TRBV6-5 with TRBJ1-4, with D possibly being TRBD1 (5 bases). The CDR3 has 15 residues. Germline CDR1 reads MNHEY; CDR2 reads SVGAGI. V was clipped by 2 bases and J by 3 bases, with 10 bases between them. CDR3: CASSYRDSANEKLFF. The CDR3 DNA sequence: TGTGCCAGCAGTTACCGCGACAGCGCTAATGAAAAACTGTTTTTT.

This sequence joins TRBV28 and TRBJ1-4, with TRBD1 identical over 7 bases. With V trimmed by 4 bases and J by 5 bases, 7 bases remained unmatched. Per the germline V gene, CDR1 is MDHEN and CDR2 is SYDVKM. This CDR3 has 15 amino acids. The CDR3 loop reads CASSSPGTANEKLFF. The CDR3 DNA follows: TGTGCCAGCAGTTCCCCCGGGACAGCAAATGAAAAACTGTTTTTT.

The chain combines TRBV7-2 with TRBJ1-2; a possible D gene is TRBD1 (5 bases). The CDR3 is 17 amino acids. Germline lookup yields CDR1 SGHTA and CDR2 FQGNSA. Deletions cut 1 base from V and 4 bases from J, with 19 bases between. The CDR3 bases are TGTGCCAGCAGCTTAGTGGGGGGAGGGGCTCTCCTCTATGGCTACACCTTC. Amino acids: CASSLVGGGALLYGYTF. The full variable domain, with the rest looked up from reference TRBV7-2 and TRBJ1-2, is GAGVSQSPSNKVTEKGKDVELRCDPISGHTALYWYRQSLGQGLEFLIYFQGNSAPDKSGLPSDRFSAERTGGSVSTLTIQRTQQEDSAVYLCASSLVGGGALLYGYTFGSGTRLTVV.